Included here is one T cell receptor beta chain sequence, with context. The specificity of this receptor is unknown. No qualities accompany the bases; no much larger clone lies one base away. The TCR beta CDR3 regions were amplified from the RNA transcripts. A first-round RT-PCR of the TCR CDR3 used the HTBI primer set with the Qiagen OneStep RT-PCR kit. Libraries were constructed in a second round of multiplex PCR, after which size selection and purification were performed. Libraries were sequenced paired-end with 100 bp reads on an Illumina HiSeq2000. Processing in the source paper ran as follows. Raw data were processed with SOAPnuke, discarding reads with adapters, uncalled bases, mean Phred below 15, or no exact constant-primer or identifier match. COPE v1.2.5 was used to merge high-quality paired reads, and clonotypes were defined as unique nucleotide sequences. MiTCR v1.1 was used to align clonotypes to the IMGT TRBV, TRBD and TRBJ reference segments. Analysis was restricted to V-J combinations with a frequency above 0.0001, which covered about 99% of repertoires. The TCS score was defined as F50 (clonal expansion) divided by E x V (chaos), with BLOSUM62-based TCRdist calculated between CDR3 peptides within each V-J. Welch's t-statistics and random forest reduced several hundred V-J features to 10 to 15, which were used in a naive Bayes classifier (R e1071). Thyroid-blood repertoire similarity was quantified with the Morisita-Horn index. The public reads were reprocessed in TCRdb via fastp at Q25 and MiXCR, keeping in-frame beta chains. Duplicate CDR3 protein sequences are folded into a single record with the most common DNA and genes. TCRdb, rather than the study authors, made the V and J calls. In this sample the table shows some 800,000 distinct CDR3 sequences, around 39% of which occur a single time. The ten largest account for roughly 8.3% of the sample.

A patient counted as having stable Graves' hyperthyroidism if no progression to ophthalmopathy occurred over 18 months of follow-up. Hyperthyroidism patients were newly diagnosed, with disease duration under 2 months, and aged 18 to 65 years. The study excluded patients with uncontrolled infections, other autoimmune diseases, pregnancy or lactation. Diagnoses relied on clinical symptoms, serum thyroxine and TRAb, thyroid ultrasound and orbital computed tomography. Ficoll-Paque density gradient centrifugation was used to isolate PBMCs from 10 ml of fresh peripheral blood. Trizol reagent was used to extract total RNA, and RNA quality was then checked on an Agilent 2100 Bioanalyzer. This sample is part of a study of T cells in Graves' hyperthyroidism and ophthalmopathy (dated 2019 in TCRdb). Study-wide context: Peripheral blood samples were taken at the time of initial diagnosis, prior to any treatment. Prospective prediction of ophthalmopathy was tested in an independent validation cohort consisting of 18 hyperthyroidism patients and some 16 patients who later progressed to ophthalmopathy. Thyroid tissue and blood T-cell repertoires from about six Graves' hyperthyroidism patients were also compared in the study. TCR Vbeta CDR3 sequencing of 120 to 150 peripheral blood samples (over 40 ophthalmopathy, under 80 hyperthyroidism and roughly 17 progressor patients) is reported in the paper. TCR V-J signatures able to tell the groups apart were searched for in a discovery cohort of 95 or so patients, of whom under 45 had Graves' ophthalmopathy and under 65 had stable Graves' hyperthyroidism. After blood sampling, hyperthyroidism patients were treated with methimazole at a starting dose of 30 mg daily, and ophthalmopathy patients were treated with high-dose intravenous methylprednisolone. For training and testing, the 100 or so patients in the discovery cohort were randomly divided in a 7:3 ratio.

The investigation overall reported the following: No statistical method was used to set the sample size in advance, and investigators knew the group allocation. Blood samples also contained most of the expanded thyroid clonotypes (frequency above 0.001), which suggests that blood repertoires may reflect thyroid immune responses. Ophthalmopathy was separated from stable hyperthyroidism by a 13 V-J signature model, with 85% to 90% sensitivity and roughly 81% specificity obtained in cross-validation and 80%/75% obtained in testing. In validation, the model predicted progression to ophthalmopathy a median of roughly 6.5 months before onset, with roughly 70% sensitivity and 72.22% specificity.

The CDR3 covers 11 residues, taking in both the cysteine and the phenylalanine. Only the CDR3 DNA is retained, 33 bases long and in frame from the first base. The germline V gene supplies CDR1 SQVTM and CDR2 ANQGSEA. A distance of 11 bases separates the germline ends of V and J, which lose 3 bases and 11 bases respectively. The source material was blood. This clonotype originated in a man aged 18 to 30 with Graves' hyperthyroidism. The sequence is built from TRBV29-1 and TRBJ1-5; the D gene is not confidently resolved. The CDR3 region reads CSVEVGETQHF. The DNA sequence follows: TGCAGCGTTGAGGTCGGAGAGACCCAGCATTTT.